Ten or more counts support the clone carrying this TCR beta chain. At one of its ends the junction is not consistent with the germline gene, which may arise from a read error. These data belong to a study of Graves' ophthalmopathy and Graves' hyperthyroidism. Study summary: Peripheral blood was collected at initial diagnosis, before any treatment.

The authors amplified TCR beta CDR3 regions from RNA transcripts. RT-PCR was first run with HTBI primers, then multiplex PCR in a second round. TCRdb fed the multiplex PCR reads into MiXCR, producing one record per CDR3 protein. The table shows 300,000 to 400,000 distinct CDR3 sequences, with about a sixth occurring only once. The CDR3 sequence is 16 residues long. Per the germline V gene, CDR1 is MNHEY and CDR2 is SVGEGT. The rearrangement links TRBV6-2 or TRBV6-3 to TRBJ1-5, with D tentatively TRBD1 (5 bases). This TCR came from an adult man with Graves' ophthalmopathy. Sequenced material: peripheral blood. The CDR3 sequence is CASSYSDPGGTQPQHF. Here the CDR3 DNA reads TGTGCCAGCAGCTACTCAGATCCCGGGGGAACTCAGCCCCAGCATTTT.